Described below is a single TCR beta chain sequence and its context. Its antigen is not yet known. No quality values exist for individual bases; no much larger clone is one base distant. This entry is derived from a study of identical twins (dated by TCRdb to 2016 to 2018). At the level of the whole study: The study deep-sequenced TCR alpha and beta repertoires from monozygotic twins, unrelated adults of various ages and cord blood to test whether fetal clonotypes persist. To rule out contamination, the twin experiments were replicated at different times with different library preparation protocols.

The investigation overall reported the following: A weaker excess of twin sharing was found in beta out-of-frame sequences because the signal-to-noise ratio was lowered by fewer shared sequences. Zero-insertion analyses could be partly confounded by invariant T cells such as MAIT and iNKT, although diverse VJ usage argued against such confounding for most clonotypes. In monozygotic twins, out-of-frame TCR alpha sharing was systematically underestimated by recombination models, although the models agreed with sharing between unrelated individuals. Fewer insertions were carried by abundant cord blood beta clonotypes; a weaker similar trend was observed in young adult naive repertoires, while no such trend was observed in memory repertoires. Because the same donors could not be followed over many years, the conclusions depended on cross-sectional statistical analysis. Out-of-frame TCR alpha sequences shared between twins showed an excess of low generation-probability sequences compared with coincidental sharing between unrelated individuals.

Library creation used 5' RACE. The sequencer was an Illumina HiSeq 2000. Template switching added a universal primer binding site, and the final cDNA carried a unique molecular identifier that allowed TCR cDNA molecules to be counted accurately. First-strand cDNA for TCR alpha and beta chains was synthesized from specific primers in the conserved constant-segment region. Each cDNA library was double barcoded, with a SMART-Mk sample barcode plus Illumina barcodes, to control for contamination. TruSeq adapter sequences along with Illumina sample barcodes were introduced in two successive PCR steps. The Illumina HiSeq platform was used with custom primers to sequence TCR alpha and beta cDNA libraries. The source study handled its data this way. MiGEC was used to process raw reads and extract unique molecular identifiers, and MiXCR was used to find CDR3 positions. For each individual, recombination models were inferred using an EM algorithm with the repgenHMM and IGoR tools. Shared clonotype analysis was performed with the tcR package in R, normalizing sharing by the product of cloneset sizes. Out-of-frame nonproductive sequences were analyzed to study raw recombination free of thymic and clonal selection effects. TCRdb reworked the public reads: Q25 trimming with fastp, MiXCR clone assembly, productive beta chains retained. Rows are unified per CDR3 protein, each entry keeping the most common DNA and genes. TCRdb's processing, not the authors', yielded these V and J calls. For this sample there are 1.5 million to 2 million distinct CDR3 sequences; roughly 35% appear just once. The top ten clones comprise more than 0.25% of the sample.

There are 14 amino acids in the CDR3, from cysteine to phenylalanine inclusive. Here the CDR3 DNA is all that survives: 42 bases in frame from base 1. CDR1 and CDR2 were assigned from the germline V gene as SGHRS and YFSETQ. Germline trimming: 4 bases from V, 3 bases from J; junction bases outside gene matches: 4. Only healthy Caucasian donors were included. The origin of this receptor is a newborn girl in good health. The specimen was cord blood. The chain is assembled from TRBV5-1 and TRBJ2-5, with 9 bases aligning to TRBD2. The CDR3 region reads CASSGVAGEETQYF. The nucleotide sequence reads as follows: TGCGCCAGCAGCGGGGTAGCGGGAGAAGAGACCCAGTACTTC.